This record concerns one T cell receptor (beta chain) sequence. Each CDR3 protein is one row after TCRdb ran MiXCR on the 5' RACE reads. The data contain under 400,000 distinct CDR3 sequences, 12% of them singletons. V was cut by 5 bases and J by 2 bases, with 17 bases left in between. Germline CDR1 SGHRS, CDR2 YFSETQ. This CDR3 comprises 15 residues. This sample was taken from a study of T cells after yellow fever vaccination. The chain couples TRBV5-1 to TRBJ2-7; the D gene is possibly TRBD2 (6 bases). The material was CD4+ T cells sorted from PBMCs, obtained 15 days after the yellow fever booster vaccination. This TCR was sampled from a man between 18 and 35 years old who received the YFV17D yellow fever vaccine. The CDR3 nucleotides are TGCGCCAGCAGGGAGGGGCAGGCACGGACCTACGAGCAGTACTTC. It encodes CASREGQARTYEQYF.